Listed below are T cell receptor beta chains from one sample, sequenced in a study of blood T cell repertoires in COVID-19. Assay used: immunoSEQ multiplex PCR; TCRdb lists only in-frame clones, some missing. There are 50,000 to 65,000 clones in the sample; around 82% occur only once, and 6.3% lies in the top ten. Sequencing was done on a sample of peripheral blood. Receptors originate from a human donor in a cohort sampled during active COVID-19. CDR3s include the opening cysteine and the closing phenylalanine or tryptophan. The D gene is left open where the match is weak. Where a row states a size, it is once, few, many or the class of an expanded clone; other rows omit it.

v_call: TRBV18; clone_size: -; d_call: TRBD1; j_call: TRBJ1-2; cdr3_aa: CASSPVRGLDGYTF; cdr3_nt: TGTGCCAGCTCACCCGTCAGGGGGCTGGATGGCTACACCTTC
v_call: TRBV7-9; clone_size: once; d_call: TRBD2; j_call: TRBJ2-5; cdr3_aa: CASSLGTSGIETQYF; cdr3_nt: TGTGCCAGCAGCTTAGGGACTAGCGGGATAGAGACCCAGTACTTC
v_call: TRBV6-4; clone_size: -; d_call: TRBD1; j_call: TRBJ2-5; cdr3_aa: CASSKTGRETQYF; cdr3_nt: TGTGCCAGCAGTAAGACAGGGCGAGAGACCCAGTACTTC
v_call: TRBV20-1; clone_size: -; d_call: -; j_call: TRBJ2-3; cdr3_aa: CSATPGDTQYF; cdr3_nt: TGCAGTGCTACTCCGGGAGATACGCAGTATTTT
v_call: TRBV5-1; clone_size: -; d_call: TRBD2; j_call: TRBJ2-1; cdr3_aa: CASSLGGTRPYNEQFF; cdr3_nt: TGCGCCAGCAGCTTGGGAGGGACTAGACCCTACAATGAGCAGTTCTTC
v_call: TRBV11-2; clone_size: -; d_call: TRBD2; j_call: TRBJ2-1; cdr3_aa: CASSFLAGGPSRYNEQFF; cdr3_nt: TGTGCCAGCAGCTTCCTAGCGGGGGGGCCCTCACGTTACAATGAGCAGTTCTTC
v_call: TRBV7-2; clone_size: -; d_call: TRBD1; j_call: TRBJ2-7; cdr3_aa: CASSPGQGNFYEQYF; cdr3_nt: TGTGCCAGCAGCCCCGGACAGGGGAATTTCTACGAGCAGTACTTC
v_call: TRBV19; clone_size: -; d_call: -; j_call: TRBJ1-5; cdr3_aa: CASSIAGRDQPQHF; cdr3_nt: TGTGCCAGTAGTATAGCAGGGAGGGATCAGCCCCAGCATTTT
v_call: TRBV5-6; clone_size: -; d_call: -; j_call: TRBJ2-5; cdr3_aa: CASSFWQRQETQYF; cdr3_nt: TGTGCCAGCAGCTTCTGGCAGCGACAAGAGACCCAGTACTTC
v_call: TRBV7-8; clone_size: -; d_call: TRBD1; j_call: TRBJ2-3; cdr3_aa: CASSLDRGDTQYF; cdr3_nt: TGTGCCAGCAGCTTAGACAGGGGAGATACGCAGTATTTT
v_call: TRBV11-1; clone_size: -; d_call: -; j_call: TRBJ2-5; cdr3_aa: CASSPQVGGKETQYF; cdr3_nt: TGTGCCAGCAGCCCCCAGGTCGGAGGAAAAGAGACCCAGTACTTC
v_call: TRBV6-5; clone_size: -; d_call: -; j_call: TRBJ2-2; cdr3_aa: CASSYQQYNTGELFF; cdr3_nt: TGTGCCAGCAGTTACCAACAATATAACACCGGGGAGCTGTTTTTT
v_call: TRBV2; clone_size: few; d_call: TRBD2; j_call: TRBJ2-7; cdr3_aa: CASSRYRDYDYEQYF; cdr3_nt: TGTGCCAGCAGTCGTTACCGGGACTACGACTACGAGCAGTACTTC
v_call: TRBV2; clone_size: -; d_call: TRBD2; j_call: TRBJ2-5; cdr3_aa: CASSGGLQETQYF; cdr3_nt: TGTGCCAGCAGCGGGGGGTTACAAGAGACCCAGTACTTC
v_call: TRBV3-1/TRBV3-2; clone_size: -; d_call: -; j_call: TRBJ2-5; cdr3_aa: CASSPTNDRYQTQYF; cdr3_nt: TGTGCCAGCAGCCCCACCAACGACAGGTATCAGACCCAGTACTTC
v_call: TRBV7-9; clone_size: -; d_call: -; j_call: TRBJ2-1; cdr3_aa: CASSLAMSGVGPYNEQFF; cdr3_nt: TGTGCCAGCAGCTTAGCGATGTCAGGGGTTGGACCCTACAATGAGCAGTTCTTC
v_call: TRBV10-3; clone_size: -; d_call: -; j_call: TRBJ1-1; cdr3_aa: CAISVQMNTEAFF; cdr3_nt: TGTGCCATCAGTGTACAGATGAACACTGAAGCTTTCTTT
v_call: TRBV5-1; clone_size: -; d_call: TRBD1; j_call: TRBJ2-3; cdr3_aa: CASRDRDRVTDTQYF; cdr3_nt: TGCGCCAGCAGGGACCGGGACAGGGTCACAGATACGCAGTATTTT
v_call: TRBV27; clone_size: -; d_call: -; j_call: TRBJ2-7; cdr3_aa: CASTTQAASSYEQYF; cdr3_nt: TGTGCCAGCACAACACAGGCGGCCAGCTCCTACGAGCAGTACTTC
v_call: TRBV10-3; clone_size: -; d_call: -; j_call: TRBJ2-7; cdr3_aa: CALLWGGAGSYEQYF; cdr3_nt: TGTGCTCTACTATGGGGGGGGGCAGGCTCCTACGAGCAGTACTTC